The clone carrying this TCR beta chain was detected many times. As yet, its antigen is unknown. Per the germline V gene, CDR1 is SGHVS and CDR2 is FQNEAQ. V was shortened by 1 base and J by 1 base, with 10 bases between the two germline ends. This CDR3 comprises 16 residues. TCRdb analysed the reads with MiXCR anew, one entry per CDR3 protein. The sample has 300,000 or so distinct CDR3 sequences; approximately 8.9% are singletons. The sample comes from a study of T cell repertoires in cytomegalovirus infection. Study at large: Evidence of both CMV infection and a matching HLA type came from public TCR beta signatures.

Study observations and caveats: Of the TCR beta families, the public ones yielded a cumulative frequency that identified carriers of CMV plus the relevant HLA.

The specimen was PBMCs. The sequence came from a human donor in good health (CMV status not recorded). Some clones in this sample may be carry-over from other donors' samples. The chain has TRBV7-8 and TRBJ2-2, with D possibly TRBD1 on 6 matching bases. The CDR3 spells CASSLERQVNTGELFF. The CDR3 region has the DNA TGTGCCAGCAGCTTAGAGCGACAGGTGAACACCGGGGAGCTGTTTTTT.